The source of this T cell receptor (beta chain) is a study of brain T cells in children with intractable seizures. V shed 3 bases and J shed 7 bases, with 19 bases lying between them. Germline CDR1 is SGHAT and CDR2 is FQNNGV. The CDR3 covers 16 residues. Sequencing was limited to surgery cases with top T cell transcript signatures in brain tissue. The table came from immunoSEQ multiplex PCR; TCRdb's copy has only in-frame clones and leaves some out. The data contain 55,000 to 80,000 clones, approximately 95% of them seen just once; the ten biggest clones take up more than 0.3%. The material sequenced was peripheral blood, taken at surgery. The chain recombines TRBV11-2 with TRBJ2-1; possibly TRBD1 or TRBD2 for D (5 bases each). The clonotype comes from a boy in the first two years of life with focal cortical dysplasia and intractable seizures. The CDR3: CASSFQGSESFNEQFF. As DNA, the CDR3 is TGTGCCAGCAGCTTCCAGGGTAGCGAGAGTTTTAATGAGCAGTTCTTC.